This TCR beta chain was sequenced in a study of OX40 agonist ivuxolimab in advanced cancers. Study overall: Patients got intravenous ivuxolimab at 0.01 to 10 mg/kg every 2 weeks.

This clone was counted a single time. Its matching antigen is unknown. The CDR3 is 13 residues long. CDR1 is MNHEY, CDR2 SVGAGI, per germline. Trimming left V 6 bases short and J 1 base short, with 9 bases between. Study-level results: Compared with CD4+, CD8+ T cells on average had more expanded clones.

Method: immunoSEQ multiplex PCR; TCRdb's copy keeps in-frame clones and lacks some. The sample comprises some 150,000 clones, over 75% of which are singletons, and roughly 0.99% rests with the top ten. The chain has TRBV6-5 and TRBJ1-2; D gene ambiguous. Sequenced material: CD4+ or CD8+ T cells sorted from blood, taken in a trial of the OX40 agonist ivuxolimab. This receptor was taken from an adult with an advanced solid tumor such as melanoma, head and neck, liver or kidney cancer. CDR3 sequence (DNA): TGTGCCAGCAGCCTGCCCGTTAACTATGGCTACACCTTC. Translated, it gives CASSLPVNYGYTF.